The 26 T cell receptor beta chains reported below all come from one sample, sequenced in a study of blood T cell repertoires in COVID-19. Measured with immunoSEQ multiplex PCR; TCRdb has only the in-frame clones, and not every one. The repertoire has 150,000 to 200,000 clones, approximately 85% of them found once; the top ten carry about 9.4%. Sample: PBMCs or T cells enriched from blood (not recorded which). The receptors shown here come from a woman aged 18-30 years who had recovered from COVID-19.

This chain connects TRBV30 to TRBJ2-1; 7 positions agree with TRBD2. CDR3 length equals 15 residues. Germline assignment: CDR1 GTSNPN and CDR2 SVGIG (reference sequence). Trimming cost V 0 bases and J 10 bases; bases outside gene matches: 12. The CDR3 loop is CAWSVIGRAFREQFF. CDR3 nucleotide sequence: TGTGCCTGGAGTGTAATTGGGAGGGCCTTTCGGGAGCAGTTCTTC.

The chain uses TRBV5-1 and TRBJ1-6; D not resolved. Looked up from germline, CDR1 is SGHRS and CDR2 is YFSETQ. V was pared by 5 bases and J by 7 bases, with 16 bases between. CDR3 length equals 15 residues. CDR3 sequence: CASRVTELQNSPLHF. The DNA for the CDR3 is TGCGCCAGCAGGGTAACGGAGTTACAAAATTCACCCCTCCACTTT. The entire variable domain, with the rest obtained from reference TRBV5-1 and TRBJ1-6, is as follows: KAGVTQTPRYLIKTRGQQVTLSCSPISGHRSVSWYQQTPGQGLQFLFEYFSETQRNKGNFPGRFSGRQFSNSRSEMNVSTLELGDSALYLCASRVTELQNSPLHFGNGTRLTVT.

This sequence joins TRBV6-2 or TRBV6-3 and TRBJ1-1; tentatively, D is TRBD1 (5 bases). Trimming cost V 2 bases and J 3 bases, with 10 bases left between them. The V gene's germline CDR1 is MNHEY and CDR2 SVGEGT. This CDR3 contains 14 residues. CDR3 in amino acids: CASSYVGRDTEAFF. Written as DNA, the CDR3 is TGTGCCAGCAGTTACGTCGGCAGGGACACTGAAGCTTTCTTT.

The rearrangement joins TRBV19 to TRBJ2-3; 12 nucleotides agree with TRBD2. V gave up 4 bases and J gave up 0 bases; unmatched junction bases: 5. CDR3 size: 17 residues. Germline lookup yields CDR1 LNHDA and CDR2 SQIVND (reference sequence). For the CDR3, the DNA is TGTGCCAGTAGTACTACTAGCGGGAGGCTGAGCACAGATACGCAGTATTTT. Its protein product is CASSTTSGRLSTDTQYF.

The chain has TRBV28 and TRBJ2-5; 7 bases fit TRBD1. The J segment lost 2 bases and the V segment lost 4 bases, leaving 7 bases of the junction unmatched. Germline V gives CDR1 MDHEN, CDR2 SYDVKM. The CDR3 is made up of 15 amino acids. In nucleotides, the CDR3 is TGTGCCAGCAGTTCTCCCTCGACAGGGCAAGAGACCCAGTACTTC. Protein: CASSSPSTGQETQYF.

The rearrangement joins TRBV19 to TRBJ2-1, with 12 nucleotides matching TRBD2. Germline V gives CDR1 LNHDA, CDR2 SQIVND (reference sequence). J lost 9 bases, V lost 6 bases, and 15 bases had no gene match. The CDR3 spans 17 residues. The CDR3 spells CASSSTSGRTYGGEQFF. DNA for the CDR3: TGTGCCAGTAGCTCCACTAGCGGGAGGACCTACGGCGGTGAGCAGTTCTTC.

This chain links TRBV7-2 with TRBJ2-5; D ambiguous. V was trimmed by 5 bases and J by 10 bases, leaving 17 bases between them. The CDR3 is made up of 13 amino acids. In germline, CDR1 is SGHTA, CDR2 FQGNSA. The CDR3 sequence: CASSEVALVDQYF. The CDR3 DNA sequence: TGTGCCAGCAGCGAAGTAGCCCTCGTGGACCAGTACTTC.

The gene calls are TRBV4-1 and TRBJ2-5; D is perhaps TRBD2 (6 bases). Trimming removed 3 bases from V and 5 bases from J, with 19 bases in between. This CDR3 contains 16 residues. Germline CDR1 reads MGHRA; CDR2 reads YSYEKL. The CDR3 spells CASSQVSAGGMETQYF. Written as DNA, the CDR3 is TGCGCCAGCAGCCAGGTTAGCGCCGGGGGAATGGAGACCCAGTACTTC.

The chain combines TRBV19 with TRBJ2-7; 10 bases are a match to TRBD1. CDR3 length: 13 amino acids. The germline V gene has CDR1 LNHDA and CDR2 SQIVND (reference sequence). V lost 4 bases, J lost 7 bases, and 4 bases stayed unmatched. CDR3 amino acids: CASSRTGGYEQYF. CDR3 coding DNA: TGTGCCAGTAGTAGGACAGGGGGATATGAGCAGTACTTC.

The rearrangement links TRBV9 to TRBJ2-1, with TRBD2 matching over 7 bases. The CDR3 is 15 residues long. J gave up 4 bases and V 2 bases, and 6 bases lay outside the gene matches. The V gene's germline CDR1 is SGDLS and CDR2 YYNGEE. CDR3: CASSVQTGGYNEQFF. CDR3 coding DNA: TGTGCCAGCAGCGTCCAAACGGGGGGTTACAATGAGCAGTTCTTC.

V usage is TRBV7-9 and J usage is TRBJ2-1; perhaps TRBD2 as D (6 bases). Trimming left V 7 bases short and J 9 bases short, with 19 bases between. Germline assignment: CDR1 SEHNR and CDR2 FQNEAQ (reference sequence). CDR3 length: 14 residues. The CDR3 is CASTTLTGDSEQFF. The CDR3 coding sequence is TGTGCCAGCACCACCTTGACGGGAGATAGTGAGCAGTTCTTC.

This clone has a single count. The J gene is TRBJ2-2, the V gene TRBV3-1 (or the pseudogene TRBV3-2); the D gene is possibly TRBD2 (5 bases). With 0 bases removed from V and 8 bases from J, the gap between germline ends came to 10 bases. The CDR3 runs 14 residues. The germline CDR1 and CDR2 sequences are LGHDT and YNNKEL (reference sequence). DNA for the CDR3: TGTGCCAGCAGCCAAGAGGGAGTTCCTGGGGAGCTGTTTTTT. It encodes CASSQEGVPGELFF.

The rearrangement joins TRBV7-8 to TRBJ2-7, with 7 bases matching TRBD1. CDR1 is SGHVS, CDR2 FQNEAQ, per germline. There are 14 residues in the CDR3. The V segment lost 2 bases and the J segment 2 bases; nucleotides outside the gene matches: 3. The CDR3 DNA is TGTGCCAGCAGCTTATCGGGACAGACCTACGAGCAGTACTTC. This codes for CASSLSGQTYEQYF.

The gene calls are TRBV6-4 and TRBJ2-1, with 10 bases that match TRBD2. The J segment lost 4 bases and the V segment lost 3 bases, leaving 15 bases of the junction unmatched. The CDR3 has 19 residues. Germline V gene data show CDR1 as MRHNA and CDR2 as SNTAGT. CDR3 sequence: CASSESGSLGLADYNEQFF. The CDR3 DNA reads as TGTGCCAGCAGTGAATCCGGAAGCCTAGGACTAGCGGATTACAATGAGCAGTTCTTC.

This clone was found once. The V gene is TRBV9, the J gene TRBJ1-3, with no clear D. V dropped 0 bases and J dropped 8 bases, with 12 bases sitting between them. Germline V CDR1 and CDR2: SGDLS, YYNGEE. The length of the CDR3 is 14 residues. The CDR3 sequence is CASSVDPSGDTIYF. Here the CDR3 DNA reads TGTGCCAGCAGCGTAGACCCCTCCGGGGACACCATATATTTT.

The J gene is TRBJ2-1, the V gene TRBV10-1; 9 positions match TRBD2. The V gene end was trimmed by 0 bases and the J gene end by 6 bases; junction bases not matched to a gene: 6. The CDR3 loop spans 16 amino acids. Germline values: CDR1 WNHNN, CDR2 SYGVQD (reference sequence). As DNA, the CDR3 is TGCGCCAGCAGTGAGTCCGCGGGGGGGCCTATCAATGAGCAGTTCTTC. Translated: CASSESAGGPINEQFF.

The chain uses TRBV6-5 and TRBJ1-4, with D possibly TRBD1 on 5 matching bases. V shed 6 bases and J shed 2 bases, with 13 bases lying between them. CDR3 length: 15 amino acids. Germline-derived CDR1 and CDR2 are MNHEY and SVGAGI. This CDR3 is CASRPRQRTNEKLFF. The CDR3 DNA reads TGTGCCAGCAGACCGAGACAGAGGACTAATGAAAAACTGTTTTTT.

V and J are TRBV7-6 and TRBJ2-2; 8 positions match TRBD1. Germline CDR1 SGHVS, CDR2 FNYEAQ. The V gene end was trimmed by 5 bases and the J gene end by 5 bases; junction bases not matched to a gene: 7. CDR3 size: 15 residues. The CDR3 DNA follows: TGTGCCAGCAGCCTAGACAGGGGTCGAACCGGGGAGCTGTTTTTT. This translates into CASSLDRGRTGELFF.

The chain links TRBV30 to TRBJ1-4, with D uncertain. Germline CDR1 GTSNPN, CDR2 SVGIG (reference sequence). V gave up 2 bases and J gave up 2 bases, with 12 bases separating them. The CDR3 consists of 15 residues. DNA for the CDR3: TGTGCCTGGAGTCCAGCCGGGAATACTAATGAAAAACTGTTTTTT. Residues: CAWSPAGNTNEKLFF.

V gene TRBV9 combines with J gene TRBJ1-1; maybe TRBD1 (5 bases). Trimming removed 1 base from V and 2 bases from J, with 9 bases in between. CDR3 size: 14 residues. CDR1 SGDLS and CDR2 YYNGEE come from the germline V gene. Written as DNA, the CDR3 is TGTGCCAGCAGCGTATGGGGGGATAACACTGAAGCTTTCTTT. It translates to CASSVWGDNTEAFF.

This chain joins TRBV19 and TRBJ1-5, with D perhaps matching TRBD1 (6 bases). Per the germline V gene, CDR1 is LNHDA and CDR2 is SQIVND (reference sequence). This CDR3 region has 15 residues. Trimming cost V 5 bases and J 3 bases, with 14 bases left between them. For the CDR3, the DNA is TGTGCCAGTAGTGGGGGGGGGCCCATCAATCAGCCCCAGCATTTT. The encoded protein is CASSGGGPINQPQHF.

The V gene is TRBV10-3, the J gene TRBJ1-1; D gene uncertain. Germline CDR1 is ENHRY and CDR2 is SYGVKD. CDR3 length: 11 amino acids. Deletions cut 3 bases from V and 8 bases from J, with 7 bases between. In DNA, the CDR3 is TGTGCCATCAGTGACTTTCTAGAAGCTTTCTTT. Encoded protein: CAISDFLEAFF.

The V call is TRBV7-8, the J call TRBJ2-3; tentatively, D is TRBD1 (6 bases). Germline CDR1 SGHVS, CDR2 FQNEAQ. The V end lost 1 base, the J end lost 4 bases, and 18 bases lay between the germline ends. There are 17 residues in the CDR3. CDR3 loop: CASSLGWTANAPDTQYF. CDR3 coding DNA: TGTGCCAGCAGCTTAGGGTGGACAGCGAACGCCCCAGATACGCAGTATTTT.

The count of this clone is one. CDR3 bases: TGTGCCAGCAGCGTCGGGATTAACGGCTACGAGCAGTACTTC. It encodes CASSVGINGYEQYF. The chain couples TRBV5-6 to TRBJ2-7; D might be TRBD2 (5 bases). The CDR3 covers 14 residues. Deletions cut 4 bases from V and 3 bases from J, with 14 bases between. In germline, CDR1 is SGHDT, CDR2 YYEEEE. Together with reference TRBV5-6 and TRBJ2-7, the CDR3 gives the full variable domain: DAGVTQSPTHLIKTRGQQVTLRCSPKSGHDTVSWYQQALGQGPQFIFQYYEEEERQRGNFPDRFSGHQFPNYSSELNVNALLLGDSALYLCASSVGINGYEQYFGPGTRLTVT.

The rearrangement links TRBV5-4 to TRBJ1-1, with 10 bases matching TRBD1. Germline-derived CDR1 and CDR2 are SGHNT and YYREEE (reference sequence). V was pared by 4 bases and J by 7 bases, with 16 bases of the junction left unmatched. This CDR3 has 17 residues. The CDR3 loop reads CASSPNAGTGEFGEAFF. The CDR3 DNA sequence: TGTGCCAGCAGCCCAAACGCCGGGACAGGGGAATTTGGTGAAGCTTTCTTT.

The chain combines TRBV7-3 with TRBJ2-1, with TRBD2 matching 7 bases. Germline V lookup: CDR1 SGHTA, CDR2 FQGTGA. The ends lost 5 bases at V and 0 bases at J; junction bases unmatched: 7. There are 16 residues in the CDR3. Here the CDR3 reads CASSPVGGSSYNEQFF. In DNA form, the CDR3 reads TGTGCCAGCAGCCCTGTTGGCGGGAGCTCCTACAATGAGCAGTTCTTC.